The 11 T cell receptor beta chains reported below all come from one sample, sequenced in a study of blood T cells in healthy people across ages. PCR was performed a second time for roughly 7 to 12 cycles using a sample-barcoded 5' primer and a J-beta primer mix. TCRdb passed the 5' RACE reads through MiXCR, listing each CDR3 protein once. The profile covers 550,000 to 800,000 distinct CDR3 sequences, with 21% appearing a single time and 3.5% to 4% taken by the ten largest. The source material was blood. Receptors were obtained from a man between 65 and 85 years old in good health.

This clonotype was counted ten times or more. The chain uses TRBV29-1 and TRBJ1-2; 7 bases are shared with TRBD1. This CDR3 has 12 amino acids. Germline V gene sequence: CDR1 SQVTM, CDR2 ANQGSEA. Trimming removed 5 bases from V and 7 bases from J; junction bases left unmatched: 7. The CDR3 sequence: CSVRQGAVGYTF. The CDR3 DNA is TGCAGCGTTCGACAGGGCGCGGTTGGCTACACCTTC.

This clonotype was detected only a few times. The genes are TRBV2 and TRBJ2-3, with 12 bases identical to TRBD1. CDR3 length: 17 residues. CDR1 and CDR2 from the germline V gene are SNHLY and FYNNEI. V shed 4 bases, J shed 0 bases, and the junction held 5 bases outside the gene matches. The CDR3 is CASSGGTGGRSTDTQYF. DNA of the CDR3: TGTGCCAGCAGTGGCGGGACAGGGGGCCGTAGCACAGATACGCAGTATTTT.

There are many counts of this clonotype. The gene calls are TRBV5-1 and TRBJ1-2, with no clear D. With 0 bases removed from V and 3 bases from J, the gap between germline ends came to 12 bases. Germline CDR1 and CDR2: SGHRS and YFSETQ. The CDR3 contains 15 residues. The CDR3 DNA reads as TGCGCCAGCAGCTTGGAAACACCATCCGACTATGGCTACACCTTC. It translates to CASSLETPSDYGYTF.

This clonotype was seen ten or more times. The chain carries TRBV7-3 and TRBJ2-2, with TRBD2 matching over 8 bases. V shed 4 bases, J shed 5 bases, and the junction held 6 bases outside the gene matches. Per the germline V gene, CDR1 is SGHTA and CDR2 is FQGTGA. The CDR3 is 15 residues long. CDR3 in amino acids: CASSSGLAGTGELFF. CDR3 in DNA: TGTGCCAGCAGCTCTGGACTAGCAGGAACCGGGGAGCTGTTTTTT.

The rearrangement joins TRBV25-1 to TRBJ2-7, with TRBD2 matching over 10 bases. The CDR3 length is 15 residues. In germline, CDR1 is MGHDK, CDR2 SYGVNS. V shed 3 bases and J 2 bases; nucleotides not matched to a gene: 4. DNA of the CDR3: TGTGCCAGCAGTGATGTTCTAGCGGGAGCCTACGAGCAGTACTTC. Its protein product is CASSDVLAGAYEQYF.

This clonotype has a count of ten or more. The chain links TRBV7-9 to TRBJ2-3, with TRBD2 matching 9 bases. Looked up from germline, CDR1 is SEHNR and CDR2 is FQNEAQ (reference sequence). This CDR3 region has 15 residues. V was clipped by 5 bases and J by 3 bases; unmatched bases: 6. The CDR3 sequence is CASSAASGNTDTQYF. CDR3 coding DNA: TGTGCCAGCAGCGCGGCTAGCGGGAATACAGATACGCAGTATTTT.

This clonotype was counted between two and nine times. The chain couples TRBV6-5 to TRBJ2-1; 11 bases line up with TRBD2. Unmatched junction bases numbered 6, after V lost 5 bases and J lost 6 bases. This CDR3 has 15 residues. The germline gives CDR1 MNHEY, CDR2 SVGAGI. CDR3 bases: TGTGCCAGCAGTCTGACTAGCGGGAAACTCAATGAGCAGTTCTTC. It codes for CASSLTSGKLNEQFF.

There are many counts of this clonotype. The gene calls are TRBV24-1 and TRBJ2-7; either TRBD1 or TRBD2 may fit D (6 bases each). Between the trimmed V and J ends, which lost 10 bases and 3 bases, there was a span of 15 bases. This CDR3 region has 13 residues. In germline, CDR1 is KGHDR, CDR2 SFDVKD. The CDR3 region has the DNA TGTGCCACGTGGATACAGGGAGGCTACGAGCAGTACTTC. Its protein product is CATWIQGGYEQYF.

The V gene is TRBV20-1, the J gene TRBJ1-1; possible D gene TRBD1, 5 bases. The CDR3 runs 13 residues. Germline-derived CDR1 and CDR2 are DFQATT and SNEGSKA (reference sequence). DNA of the CDR3: TGCAGCCACAAGCTGGGGACTAACACTGAAGCTTTCTTT. Protein: CSHKLGTNTEAFF.

This clonotype was seen repeatedly, ten times or more. This CDR3 is CASSQNHSEGRYTDTQYF. As DNA, the CDR3 is TGCGCCAGCTCCCAAAACCACAGCGAGGGGCGCTACACAGATACGCAGTATTTT. The chain joins TRBV5-1 to TRBJ2-3; D possibly matches TRBD1 or TRBD2 (5 bases each). This CDR3 contains 18 residues. Trimming shortened V by 7 bases and J by 2 bases, and 26 bases separated the two germline ends. The germline V gene encodes CDR1 SGHRS and CDR2 YFSETQ.

The chain joins TRBV12-3 or TRBV12-4 to TRBJ2-7, with 10 bases that match TRBD2. Trimming removed 5 bases from V and 7 bases from J; junction bases left unmatched: 8. The CDR3 contains 14 residues. DNA of the CDR3: TGTGCCAGCAGTCTCAGCGGGAGGGCCCGAGAGCAGTACTTC. Its translation is CASSLSGRAREQYF.